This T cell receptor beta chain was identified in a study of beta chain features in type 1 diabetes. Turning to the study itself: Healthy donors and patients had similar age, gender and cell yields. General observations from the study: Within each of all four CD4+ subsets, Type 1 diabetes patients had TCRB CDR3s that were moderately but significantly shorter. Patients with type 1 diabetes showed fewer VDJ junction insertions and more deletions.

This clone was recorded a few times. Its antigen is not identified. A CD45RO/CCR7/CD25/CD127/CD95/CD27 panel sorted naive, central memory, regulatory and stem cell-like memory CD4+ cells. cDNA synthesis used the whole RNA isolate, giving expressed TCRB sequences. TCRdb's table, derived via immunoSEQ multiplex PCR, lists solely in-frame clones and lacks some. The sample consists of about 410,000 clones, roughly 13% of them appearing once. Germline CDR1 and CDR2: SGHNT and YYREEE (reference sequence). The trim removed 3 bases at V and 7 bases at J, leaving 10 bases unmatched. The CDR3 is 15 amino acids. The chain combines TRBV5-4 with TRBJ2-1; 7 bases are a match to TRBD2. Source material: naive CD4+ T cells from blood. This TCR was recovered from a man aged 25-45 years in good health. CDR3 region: CASSSRTSNRNEQFF. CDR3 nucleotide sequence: TGTGCCAGCAGCTCCCGGACTAGTAATCGAAATGAGCAGTTCTTC. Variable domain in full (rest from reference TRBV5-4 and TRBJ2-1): ETGVTQSPTHLIKTRGQQVTLRCSSQSGHNTVSWYQQALGQGPQFIFQYYREEENGRGNFPPRFSGLQFPNYSSELNVNALELDDSALYLCASSSRTSNRNEQFFGPGTRLTVL.